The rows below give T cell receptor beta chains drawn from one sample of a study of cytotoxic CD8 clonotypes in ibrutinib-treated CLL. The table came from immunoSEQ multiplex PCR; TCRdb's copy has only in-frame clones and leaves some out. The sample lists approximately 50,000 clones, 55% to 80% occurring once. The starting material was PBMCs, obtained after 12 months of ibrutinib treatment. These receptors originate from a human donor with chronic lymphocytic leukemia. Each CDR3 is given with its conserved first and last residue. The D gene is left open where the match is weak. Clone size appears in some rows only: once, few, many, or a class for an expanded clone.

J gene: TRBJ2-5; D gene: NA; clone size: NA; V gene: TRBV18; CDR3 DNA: TGTGCCAGCTCACCGACGTACCAAGAGACCCAGTACTTC; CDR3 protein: CASSPTYQETQYF
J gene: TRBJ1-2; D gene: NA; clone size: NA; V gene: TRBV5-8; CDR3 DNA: TGTGCCAGCAGCAGTGGACAGAGTCGGTATGGCTACACCTTC; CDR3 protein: CASSSGQSRYGYTF
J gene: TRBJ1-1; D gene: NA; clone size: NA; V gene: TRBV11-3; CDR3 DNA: TGTGCCAGCAGCTTGTCGGGGGGCACTGAAGCTTTCTTT; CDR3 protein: CASSLSGGTEAFF
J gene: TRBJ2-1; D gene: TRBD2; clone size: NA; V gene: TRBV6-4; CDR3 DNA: TGTGCCAGCAGTGACGTTGGCGGGGGTCACAATGAGCAGTTCTTC; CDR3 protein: CASSDVGGGHNEQFF
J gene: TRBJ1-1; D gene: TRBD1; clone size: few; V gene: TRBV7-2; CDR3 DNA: TGTGCCAGCAGCTGGTTGACAGGGCTGGCTAACACTGAAGCTTTCTTT; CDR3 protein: CASSWLTGLANTEAFF
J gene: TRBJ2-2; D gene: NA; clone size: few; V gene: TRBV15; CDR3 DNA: TGTGCCACCAGCAGAGATGCAGGCAGCACCGGGGAGCTGTTTTTT; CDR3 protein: CATSRDAGSTGELFF
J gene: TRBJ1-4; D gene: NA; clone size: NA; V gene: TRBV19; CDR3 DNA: TGTGCCAGTAGTGCGGACATTGCAACTAATGAAAAACTGTTTTTT; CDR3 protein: CASSADIATNEKLFF
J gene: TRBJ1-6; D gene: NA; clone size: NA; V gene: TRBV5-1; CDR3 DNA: TGCGCCAGCAGCTTGGAGATCGCAGGGGATGGAAGAAATTCACCCCTCCACTTT; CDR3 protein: CASSLEIAGDGRNSPLHF
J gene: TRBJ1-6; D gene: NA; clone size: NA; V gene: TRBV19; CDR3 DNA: TGTGCCAGTAGGCTACTCCGGGACACCAATTCACCCCTCCACTTT; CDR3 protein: CASRLLRDTNSPLHF
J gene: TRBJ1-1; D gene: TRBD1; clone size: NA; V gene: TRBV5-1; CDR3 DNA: TGCGCCAGCAGCTCGACTACAGGGGGCACTGAAGCTTTCTTT; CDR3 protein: CASSSTTGGTEAFF
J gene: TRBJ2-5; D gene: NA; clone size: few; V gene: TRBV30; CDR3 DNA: TGTGCCTGGAGTGCCCGCAAGACCCAGTACTTC; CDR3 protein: CAWSARKTQYF
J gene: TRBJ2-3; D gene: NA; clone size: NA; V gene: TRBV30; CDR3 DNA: TGTGCCTGGAACGACCAGGGTCCCCGGGGGCCAGATACGCAGTATTTT; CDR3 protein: CAWNDQGPRGPDTQYF
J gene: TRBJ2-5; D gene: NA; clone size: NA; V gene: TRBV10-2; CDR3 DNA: TGCGCCAGCAGTGATGAGTTAGCTTGGGAGACCCAGTACTTC; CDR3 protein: CASSDELAWETQYF
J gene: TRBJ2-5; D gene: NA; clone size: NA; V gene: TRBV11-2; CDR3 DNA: TGTGCCAGCAGCTTAGGGAGGGAAGAGACCCAGTACTTC; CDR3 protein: CASSLGREETQYF
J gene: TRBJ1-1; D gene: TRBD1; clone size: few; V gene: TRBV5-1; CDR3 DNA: TGCGCCAGCAGCTTGACAGGGGACACTGAAGCTTTCTTT; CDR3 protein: CASSLTGDTEAFF
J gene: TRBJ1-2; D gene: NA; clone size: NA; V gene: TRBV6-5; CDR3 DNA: TGTGCCAGCAGTTACGGCAGGGCGGGAAACTATGGCTACACCTTC; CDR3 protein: CASSYGRAGNYGYTF
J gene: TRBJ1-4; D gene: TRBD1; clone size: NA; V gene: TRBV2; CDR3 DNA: TGTGCCAGCAGTGACGGGACAGGGGATGAAAAACTGTTTTTT; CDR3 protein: CASSDGTGDEKLFF
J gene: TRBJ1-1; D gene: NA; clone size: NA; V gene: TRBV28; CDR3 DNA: TGTGCCAGCAGGGACATGAACACTGAAGCTTTCTTT; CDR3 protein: CASRDMNTEAFF
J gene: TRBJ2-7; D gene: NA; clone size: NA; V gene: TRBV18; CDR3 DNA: TGTGCCAGCTCACCCGTGAAGTCGCATCAAGGCTACGAGCAGTACTTC; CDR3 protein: CASSPVKSHQGYEQYF
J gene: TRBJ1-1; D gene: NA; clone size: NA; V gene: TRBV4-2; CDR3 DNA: TGTGCCAGCAGCCAGGGTCGACAGATTAACACTGAAGCTTTCTTT; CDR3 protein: CASSQGRQINTEAFF
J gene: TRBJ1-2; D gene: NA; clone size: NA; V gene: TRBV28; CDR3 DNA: TGTGCCAGCAGTGAAGTGACAGGCAAGAACTATGGCTACACCTTC; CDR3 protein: CASSEVTGKNYGYTF
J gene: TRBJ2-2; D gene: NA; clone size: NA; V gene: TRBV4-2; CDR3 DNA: TGTGCCAGCAGCGCTAACAGGAACACCGGGGAGCTGTTTTTT; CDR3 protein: CASSANRNTGELFF
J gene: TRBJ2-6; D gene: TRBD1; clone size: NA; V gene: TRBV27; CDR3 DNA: TGTGCCAGCAAGGCCCGACAGGGCTCTGGGGCCAACGTCCTGACTTTC; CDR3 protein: CASKARQGSGANVLTF
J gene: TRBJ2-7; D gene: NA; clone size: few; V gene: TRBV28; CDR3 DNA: TGTGCCAGCAGTGGGACTCCGAGCTCCTACGAGCAGTACTTC; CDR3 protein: CASSGTPSSYEQYF
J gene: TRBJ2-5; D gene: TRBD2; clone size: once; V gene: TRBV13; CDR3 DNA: TGTGCCAGCAGCTTATGGGGGGGACAAGAGACCCAGTACTTC; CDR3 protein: CASSLWGGQETQYF
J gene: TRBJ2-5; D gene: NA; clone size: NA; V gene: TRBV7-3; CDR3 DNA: TGTGCCAGCAGCTCCGGGACCGCCTCGGCGACCCAGTACTTC; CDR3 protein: CASSSGTASATQYF
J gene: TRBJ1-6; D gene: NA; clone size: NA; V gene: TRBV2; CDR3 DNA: TGTGCCAGCAGTGCGGGGACCCCTCGGAGTTCACCCCTCCACTTT; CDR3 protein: CASSAGTPRSSPLHF
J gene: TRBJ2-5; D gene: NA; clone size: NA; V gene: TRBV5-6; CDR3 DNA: TGTGCCAGCAGCCCGAGGGCGGTGGAGACCCAGTACTTC; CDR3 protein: CASSPRAVETQYF
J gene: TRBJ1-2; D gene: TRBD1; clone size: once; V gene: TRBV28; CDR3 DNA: TGTGCCAGCAGTTTATATACAGGGGCTAACTATGGCTACACCTTC; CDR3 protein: CASSLYTGANYGYTF
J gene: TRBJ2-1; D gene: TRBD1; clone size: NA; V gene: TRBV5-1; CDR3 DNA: TGCGCCAGCAGCTTCACAGGGGGGTCTAGGGAAAATGAGCAGTTCTTC; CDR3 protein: CASSFTGGSRENEQFF
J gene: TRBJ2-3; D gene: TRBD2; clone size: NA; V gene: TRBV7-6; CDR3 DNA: TGTGCCAGCAGCTGGGGACTAGCGGGGGGAAGGGATACGCAGTATTTT; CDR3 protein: CASSWGLAGGRDTQYF
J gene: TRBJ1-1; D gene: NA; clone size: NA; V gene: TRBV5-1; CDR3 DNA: TGCGCCAGCAGCTTGGTGGCAGGGGAAGGGAACACTGAAGCTTTCTTT; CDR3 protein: CASSLVAGEGNTEAFF
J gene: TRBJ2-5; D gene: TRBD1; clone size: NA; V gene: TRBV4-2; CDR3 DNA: TGTGCCAGCAGCCAAGATCGGGACAGGTCCCCTGGGACCCAGTACTTC; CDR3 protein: CASSQDRDRSPGTQYF
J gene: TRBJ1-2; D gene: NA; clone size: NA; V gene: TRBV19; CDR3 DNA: TGTGCCAGTACCCTCGAGGGGGGGCCCTATGGCTACACCTTC; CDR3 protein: CASTLEGGPYGYTF
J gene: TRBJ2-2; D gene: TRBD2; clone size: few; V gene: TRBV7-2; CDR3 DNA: TGTGCCAGCAGACTGACTAGCTCGGCCGGGGAGCTGTTTTTT; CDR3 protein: CASRLTSSAGELFF
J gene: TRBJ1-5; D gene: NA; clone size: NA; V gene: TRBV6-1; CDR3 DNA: TGTGCCAGCAGTGAAGCCGGTGGGGGGGGACGTATTAGTGGCAATCAGCCCCAGCATTTT; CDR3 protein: CASSEAGGGGRISGNQPQHF
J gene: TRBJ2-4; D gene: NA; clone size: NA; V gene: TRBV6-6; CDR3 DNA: TGTGCCAGCAGTTACCGGGCACCACTAGCCAAAAACATTCAGTACTTC; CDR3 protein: CASSYRAPLAKNIQYF
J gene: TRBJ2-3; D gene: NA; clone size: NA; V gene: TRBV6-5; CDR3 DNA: TGTGCCAGCAGTTACTCTAGCGGGACAGGGTCAGATACGCAGTATTTT; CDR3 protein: CASSYSSGTGSDTQYF
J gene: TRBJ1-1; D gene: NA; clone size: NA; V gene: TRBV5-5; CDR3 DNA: TGTGCCAGCAGCTGGTCCGGGACCGCTATGAACACTGAAGCTTTCTTT; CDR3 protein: CASSWSGTAMNTEAFF
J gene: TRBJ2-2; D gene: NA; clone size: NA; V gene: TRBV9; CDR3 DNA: TGTGCCAGCAGCGTAGGGAGTAGCGCCGGGGAGCTGTTTTTT; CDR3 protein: CASSVGSSAGELFF
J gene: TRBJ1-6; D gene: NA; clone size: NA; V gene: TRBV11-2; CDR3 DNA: TGTGCCAGCAGCTTACAGGGAGGGAATTCACCCCTCCACTTT; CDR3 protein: CASSLQGGNSPLHF
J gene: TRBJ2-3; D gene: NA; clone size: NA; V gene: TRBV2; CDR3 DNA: TGTGCCACCTACGGGCTGGGCACAGATACGCAGTATTTT; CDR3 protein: CATYGLGTDTQYF
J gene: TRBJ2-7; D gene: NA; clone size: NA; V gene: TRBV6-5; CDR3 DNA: TGTGCCAGCACTCAGGACGGTGAGTCCTACGAGCAGTACTTC; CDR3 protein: CASTQDGESYEQYF
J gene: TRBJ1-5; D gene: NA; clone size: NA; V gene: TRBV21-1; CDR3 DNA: TGTGCCAGCAACCGGGACAGGGGGCCCCGGGGCAATCAGCCCCAGCATTTT; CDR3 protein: CASNRDRGPRGNQPQHF